These 26 T cell receptor beta chains originate from one sample sequenced in a study of T cell repertoires in cytomegalovirus infection. MiXCR was run by TCRdb on the reads, yielding one entry per CDR3 protein. The sample gives fewer than 700,000 distinct CDR3 sequences, roughly 24% of which show up once; 8% is in the top ten. The sequenced sample was CD8+ T cells from PBMCs. The source is a human donor in good health (CMV status not recorded). Some clones in this sample may be carry-over from other donors' samples.

The V gene is TRBV27, the J gene TRBJ1-1, with D perhaps TRBD1 (6 bases). Trimming pared 0 bases from V and 6 bases from J, leaving 8 bases between. This CDR3 has 13 amino acids. CDR1 and CDR2 (germline): MNHEY, SMNVEV (reference sequence). CDR3 sequence: CASSLSNRAEAFF. The CDR3, as DNA: TGTGCCAGCAGTTTATCAAACAGGGCTGAAGCTTTCTTT.

The chain carries TRBV9 and TRBJ1-2, with D tentatively TRBD1 (5 bases). Per the germline V gene, CDR1 is SGDLS and CDR2 is YYNGEE. The germline V and J ends were trimmed by 2 bases and 8 bases, with 13 bases remaining between them. The CDR3 length is 13 residues. The CDR3 DNA sequence: TGTGCCAGCAGCGTCCACAGGCGGGGGGGCTACACCTTC. Translation gives CASSVHRRGGYTF.

CDR3 DNA sequence: TGTGCCAGCACCTACAGGGGGGGCTTTAGTGAGCAGTTCTTC. Its protein product is CASTYRGGFSEQFF. The J gene is TRBJ2-1, the V gene TRBV6-2 or TRBV6-3; weak D call: TRBD1 (8 bases). Germline loops: CDR1 MNHEY, CDR2 SVGEGT. The CDR3 runs 14 residues. Trimming took 7 bases from V and 9 from J, leaving 19 bases between them.

V gene TRBV15 combines with J gene TRBJ2-5; D not certain. Trimming removed 2 bases from V and 3 bases from J, with 16 bases in between. Germline values: CDR1 LNHNV, CDR2 YYDKDF (reference sequence). The CDR3 consists of 16 residues. The chain's CDR3 is CATSRIGSGPKETQYF. The CDR3 DNA sequence: TGTGCCACCAGCAGAATCGGGTCCGGACCTAAAGAGACCCAGTACTTC.

With respect to this clonotype: This clone may be a read error of a much larger clone one base away. The chain uses TRBV7-2 and TRBJ1-5, with a possible D match to TRBD1 (5 bases). CDR1 SGHTA and CDR2 FQGNSA come from the germline V gene. The CDR3 totals 15 residues. V dropped 5 bases and J dropped 4 bases, with 15 bases sitting between them. The CDR3 sequence: CASSPRDGANQPQHF. The CDR3 nucleotides read TGTGCCAGCAGCCCCCGGGATGGGGCAAATCAGCCCCAGCATTTT.

This clonotype was seen many times. The chain recombines TRBV7-2 with TRBJ1-6, with 7 bases matching TRBD1. The CDR3 loop spans 18 amino acids. V lost 4 bases, J lost 9 bases, and 18 bases stayed unmatched. Germline assignment: CDR1 SGHTA and CDR2 FQGNSA. Here the CDR3 reads CASSSGQVFNGMGSPLHF. Written as DNA, the CDR3 is TGTGCCAGCAGCTCCGGACAGGTCTTTAACGGAATGGGTTCACCCCTCCACTTT.

A word on this clonotype: Its ends do not fully match the called genes, so a read error is possible. This chain links TRBV10-3 with TRBJ2-2, with 7 nucleotides matching TRBD2. The germline V gene has CDR1 ENHRY and CDR2 SYGVKD. This CDR3 contains 17 residues. The CDR3 reads CVISEPYAGVNTGELFF. As DNA, the CDR3 is TGTGTCATCAGTGAGCCCTATGCGGGGGTTAACACCGGGGAGCTGTTTTTT.

The V gene is TRBV6-2 or TRBV6-3, the J gene TRBJ2-1; D unclear. The CDR3 contains 14 residues. Germline V gives CDR1 MNHEY, CDR2 SVGEGT. Trimming took 0 bases from V and 9 from J, leaving 12 bases between them. This chain's CDR3 is CASSYSSSTGEQFF. For the CDR3, the DNA is TGTGCCAGCAGTTACTCGTCCTCCACGGGTGAGCAGTTCTTC.

This clonotype was seen more than once but under ten times. The chain joins TRBV29-1 to TRBJ2-1; either TRBD1 or TRBD2 may supply D (5 bases each). Trimming stripped 8 bases from V and 8 bases from J, with 19 bases between. CDR3 length: 13 residues. The germline gives CDR1 SQVTM, CDR2 ANQGSEA. The CDR3 is CSSGPSQSDEQFF. As DNA, the CDR3 is TGCAGCTCGGGACCCTCCCAATCGGATGAGCAGTTCTTC.

This clonotype was counted between two and nine times. V usage is TRBV5-8 and J usage is TRBJ2-1; 7 nucleotides match TRBD2. The CDR3 contains 15 residues. Germline loops: CDR1 SGHTS, CDR2 YDEGEE. J lost 6 bases, V lost 1 base, and 7 bases had no gene match. As DNA, the CDR3 is TGTGCCAGCAGCTTGATGGCTAGCGGATTCAATGAGCAGTTCTTC. Amino acid sequence: CASSLMASGFNEQFF. Full variable domain (missing parts from reference TRBV5-8 and TRBJ2-1): EAGVTQSPTHLIKTRGQQATLRCSPISGHTSVYWYQQALGLGLQFLLWYDEGEERNRGNFPPRFSGRQFPNYSSELNVNALELEDSALYLCASSLMASGFNEQFFGPGTRLTVL.

V gene TRBV18 combines with J gene TRBJ1-1, with TRBD1 as a possible D gene (5 bases). Trimming left V 5 bases short and J 3 bases short, with 19 bases between. CDR3 size: 16 residues. CDR1 and CDR2 from the germline V gene are KGHSH and LQKENI. The CDR3, as DNA: TGTGCCAGCTCATCGGGAACAGGCCGGCGGTACACTGAAGCTTTCTTT. This translates into CASSSGTGRRYTEAFF.

The rearrangement uses TRBV4-3 and TRBJ1-5, with D hard to call. Between the trimmed V and J ends, which lost 0 bases and 2 bases, there was a span of 8 bases. Germline values: CDR1 LGHNA, CDR2 YSLEER. This CDR3 has 15 residues. CDR3 sequence reads: CASSQERWGNQPQHF. As DNA, the CDR3 is TGCGCCAGCAGCCAAGAACGGTGGGGCAATCAGCCCCAGCATTTT.

This clonotype showed up many times. V and J are TRBV7-9 and TRBJ2-7; D remains unclear. Germline V gives CDR1 SEHNR, CDR2 FQNEAQ (reference sequence). This CDR3 comprises 14 residues. Trimming pared 4 bases from V and 4 bases from J, leaving 14 bases between. CDR3 residues: CASSSGDGEYEQYF. The CDR3 region has the DNA TGTGCCAGCAGCTCCGGCGACGGTGAATACGAGCAGTACTTC.

There are a few counts of this clonotype. This chain uses TRBV7-6 with TRBJ2-5; 8 bases are shared with TRBD2. The CDR3 contains 14 residues. J was trimmed by 6 bases and V by 6 bases; bases with no gene match: 9. Germline assignment: CDR1 SGHVS and CDR2 FNYEAQ. This CDR3 reads CASRPNGGEKTQYF. CDR3 nucleotide sequence: TGTGCCAGCAGACCCAACGGGGGGGAAAAGACCCAGTACTTC. Combining the CDR3 with reference TRBV7-6 and TRBJ2-5 gives the whole variable domain GAGVSQSPRYKVTKRGQDVALRCDPISGHVSLYWYRQALGQGPEFLTYFNYEAQQDKSGLPNDRFSAERPEGSISTLTIQRTEQRDSAMYRCASRPNGGEKTQYFGPGTRLLVL.

V usage is TRBV6-5 and J usage is TRBJ1-1; possible D gene TRBD1, 6 bases. Germline V gene data show CDR1 as MNHEY and CDR2 as SVGAGI. Trimming pared 2 bases from V and 4 bases from J, leaving 20 bases between. This CDR3 has 17 amino acids. CDR3 nucleotide sequence: TGTGCCAGCAGTTACATCAGGGGCCCGGCAGAACTCACTGAAGCTTTCTTT. Translating it yields CASSYIRGPAELTEAFF.

This clonotype has just a few counts. The CDR3 spells CASSLYRLGITDTQYF. The CDR3 DNA reads TGTGCCAGCAGCTTATACCGACTAGGGATAACAGATACGCAGTATTTT. The genes are TRBV7-9 and TRBJ2-3; maybe TRBD2 (6 bases). The CDR3 sequence is 16 residues long. Looked up from germline, CDR1 is SEHNR and CDR2 is FQNEAQ (reference sequence). The germline V and J ends were trimmed by 2 bases and 3 bases, with 15 bases remaining between them.

This clonotype was seen a handful of times. CDR3 residues: CASSQDAWGTNEKLFF. In nucleotides, the CDR3 is TGTGCCAGCAGCCAAGACGCGTGGGGAACGAATGAAAAACTGTTTTTT. The chain carries TRBV14 and TRBJ1-4; no firm D call. With 0 bases removed from V and 5 bases from J, the gap between germline ends came to 13 bases. Germline loops: CDR1 SGHDN, CDR2 FVKESK. The CDR3 length is 16 residues.

This clonotype was picked up many times. The chain links TRBV7-9 to TRBJ2-1; D gene uncertain. CDR1 is SEHNR, CDR2 FQNEAQ, per germline (reference sequence). The CDR3 consists of 12 residues. V gave up 3 bases and J gave up 8 bases, with 8 bases separating them. The DNA of the CDR3 is TGTGCCAGCAGCTTTCGAGGACATGAGCAGTTCTTC. It translates to CASSFRGHEQFF.

This clonotype was observed many times. This chain links TRBV7-2 with TRBJ2-2; D ambiguous. CDR1 and CDR2 from the germline V gene are SGHTA and FQGNSA. Trimming left V 7 bases short and J 0 bases short, with 12 bases between. The CDR3 runs 15 residues. CDR3 bases: TGTGCCAGCACCCAATACGACGCGAACACCGGGGAGCTGTTTTTT. Its translation is CASTQYDANTGELFF.

At least ten counts were recorded for this clonotype. CDR3 nucleotides: TGTGCCACCAGTGATTCGAATGAGCAGTTCTTC. Its protein product is CATSDSNEQFF. V usage is TRBV24-1 and J usage is TRBJ2-1; D uncertain. CDR1 and CDR2 from the germline V gene are KGHDR and SFDVKD. V shed 2 bases and J shed 7 bases, with 2 bases lying between them. The CDR3 length is 11 residues.

This chain joins TRBV2 and TRBJ1-1; D is undetermined. Germline CDR1 is SNHLY and CDR2 is FYNNEI. The CDR3 is made up of 12 amino acids. The V and J ends lost 7 bases and 8 bases respectively, with 14 bases between them. The chain's CDR3 is CASIGGSGEAFF. The CDR3 DNA follows: TGTGCCAGCATCGGAGGGTCCGGAGAAGCTTTCTTT.

A few counts support this clonotype. The V call is TRBV7-4, the J call TRBJ2-7, with a weak D call TRBD2 (6 bases). The V gene's germline CDR1 is SGHVT and CDR2 SQSDAQ. The CDR3 consists of 12 residues. The V and J ends lost 5 bases and 7 bases respectively, with 12 bases between them. The chain's CDR3 is CASSLGSREQYV. DNA of the CDR3: TGTGCCAGCAGCCTCGGGAGTAGGGAGCAGTACGTC.

This clonotype occurred many times. This rearrangement joins TRBV20-1 to TRBJ2-1, with 7 nucleotides matching TRBD2. The CDR3 length is 14 residues. Looked up from germline, CDR1 is DFQATT and CDR2 is SNEGSKA (reference sequence). V gave up 1 base and J gave up 1 base; unmatched junction bases: 1. CDR3 in amino acids: CSARVGGSYNEQFF. DNA of the CDR3: TGCAGTGCTAGAGTGGGAGGGTCCTACAATGAGCAGTTCTTC.

This clonotype was counted between two and nine times. V and J are TRBV7-6 and TRBJ2-1; 9 nucleotides match TRBD1. The CDR3 is 13 residues long. Germline CDR1 SGHVS, CDR2 FNYEAQ. With V trimmed by 5 bases and J by 9 bases, 5 bases remained unmatched. CDR3 DNA: TGTGCCAGCAGCATGACAGGGGGGGGTGAGCAGTTCTTC. As protein: CASSMTGGGEQFF.

This clonotype was seen many times. The J gene is TRBJ2-5, the V gene TRBV10-3; TRBD2 is a possible D gene (6 bases). The CDR3 extends over 15 amino acids. CDR1 ENHRY and CDR2 SYGVKD come from the germline V gene. The V and J ends lost 6 bases and 1 base respectively, with 15 bases between them. The CDR3 nucleotides are TGTGCCATCAGCGGGACTTCTGGGTCCCAAGAGACCCAGTACTTC. Translating gives CAISGTSGSQETQYF.

The chain couples TRBV5-4 to TRBJ2-7; 8 nucleotides match TRBD2. Germline V gene sequence: CDR1 SGHNT, CDR2 YYREEE (reference sequence). Losses at the gene ends were 4 bases for V and 7 bases for J; bases not matched to a gene: 10. The CDR3 runs 14 residues. As DNA, the CDR3 is TGTGCCAGCAGCGAACCGGGACTAGGAGAAGAGCAGTACTTC. Protein: CASSEPGLGEEQYF.